This TCR beta chain was sequenced for a study of OX40 agonist ivuxolimab in advanced cancers. Study in general: Patients received the agonistic anti-OX40 (CD134) antibody ivuxolimab. Dosing consisted of intravenous ivuxolimab at 0.01 to 10 mg/kg every 2 weeks.

Profiling relied on immunoSEQ multiplex PCR, and the TCRdb table lists in-frame clones only, not all of them. The table records roughly 45,000 clones, nearly 95% of them present only once. This clone was detected once. Its antigen is unknown. CDR1 MNHEY and CDR2 SMNVEV come from the germline V gene (reference sequence). The CDR3 has 14 amino acids. Trimming removed 5 bases at V and 2 bases at J, with 13 bases between. Overall study findings and caveats: In CD8+ T cells, expanded clones were on average more numerous than in CD4+.

The source of this sequence is an adult with an advanced solid tumor such as melanoma, head and neck, liver or kidney cancer. The material sequenced was CD4+ or CD8+ T cells sorted from blood, taken in a trial of the OX40 agonist ivuxolimab. The chain joins TRBV27 to TRBJ2-7; weak D call: TRBD1 (6 bases). CDR3 sequence reads: CASSQWGRAYEQYF. For the CDR3, the DNA is TGTGCCAGCAGTCAGTGGGGGCGAGCCTACGAGCAGTACTTC.